The subject of this entry is one T cell receptor beta chain. Its antigen is undetermined. This record comes from a study of OX40 agonist ivuxolimab in advanced cancers. Study-wide findings and caveats: Compared with others, partial responders at 0.1-3.0 mg/kg displayed clonal expansion among the lowest. Doses of 0.1 to 3.0 mg/kg were accompanied by clonal expansion of CD4+ and CD8+ blood T cells by week 6.

This table comes from immunoSEQ multiplex PCR, and its TCRdb copy is limited to in-frame clones, with some not included. Here the sample spans about 70,000 clones, nearly 90% being singletons. The CDR3 is 17 amino acids. Trimming shortened V by 6 bases and J by 7 bases, and 24 bases separated the two germline ends. Germline V lookup: CDR1 LNHDA, CDR2 SQIVND (reference sequence). The chain combines TRBV19 with TRBJ2-2; D not resolved. This TCR was recovered from an adult with an advanced solid tumor such as melanoma, head and neck, liver or kidney cancer. This sample comprised CD4+ or CD8+ T cells sorted from blood, obtained in a trial of the OX40 agonist ivuxolimab. CDR3: CASRDPLGPGLGGELFF. CDR3 in DNA: TGTGCCAGTAGGGATCCTCTAGGTCCAGGTCTTGGCGGGGAGCTGTTTTTT.